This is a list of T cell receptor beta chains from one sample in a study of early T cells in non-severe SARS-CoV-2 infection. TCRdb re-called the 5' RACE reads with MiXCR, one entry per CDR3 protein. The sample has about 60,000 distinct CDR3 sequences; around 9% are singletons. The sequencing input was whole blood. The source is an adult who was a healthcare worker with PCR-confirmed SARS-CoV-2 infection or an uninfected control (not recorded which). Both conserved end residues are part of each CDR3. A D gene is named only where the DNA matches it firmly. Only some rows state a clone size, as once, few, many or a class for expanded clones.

cdr3_aa: CASSLGSGTNEKLFF
cdr3_nt: TGTGCCAGCAGCTTAGGATCCGGAACTAATGAAAAACTGTTTTTT
clone_size: many
d_call: .
v_call: TRBV7-9
cdr3_length: 15
j_call: TRBJ1-4

cdr3_aa: CASSLGQGRIDTEAFF
cdr3_nt: TGCGCCAGCAGCTTGGGGCAGGGAAGGATCGACACTGAAGCTTTCTTT
clone_size: few
d_call: .
v_call: TRBV5-1
cdr3_length: 16
j_call: TRBJ1-1

cdr3_aa: CASSVEVAGELFF
cdr3_nt: TGTGCCAGCAGCGTTGAGGTTGCCGGGGAGCTGTTTTTT
clone_size: many
d_call: .
v_call: TRBV9
cdr3_length: 13
j_call: TRBJ2-2

cdr3_aa: CASSQRPGNTIYF
cdr3_nt: TGCGCCAGCAGCCAGAGGCCTGGAAACACCATATATTTT
clone_size: many
d_call: .
v_call: TRBV4-1
cdr3_length: 13
j_call: TRBJ1-3

cdr3_aa: CASKTGGTGELFF
cdr3_nt: TGTGCCAGCAAGACGGGAGGCACCGGGGAGCTGTTTTTT
clone_size: many
d_call: TRBD2
v_call: TRBV28
cdr3_length: 13
j_call: TRBJ2-2

cdr3_aa: CSAIPPGRDTEAFF
cdr3_nt: TGCAGTGCTATCCCCCCAGGCAGGGACACTGAAGCTTTCTTT
clone_size: .
d_call: .
v_call: TRBV20-1
cdr3_length: 14
j_call: TRBJ1-1

cdr3_aa: CATDTSYGYTF
cdr3_nt: TGTGCCACGGACACCTCCTATGGCTACACCTTC
clone_size: many
d_call: .
v_call: TRBV28
cdr3_length: 11
j_call: TRBJ1-2

cdr3_aa: CASRETGGIDTQYF
cdr3_nt: TGTGCCAGCAGGGAGACAGGGGGCATAGATACGCAGTATTTT
clone_size: .
d_call: TRBD1
v_call: TRBV28
cdr3_length: 14
j_call: TRBJ2-3

cdr3_aa: CASSPKTGSTDGYTF
cdr3_nt: TGTGCCAGCTCACCGAAGACAGGGAGTACGGATGGCTACACCTTC
clone_size: .
d_call: TRBD1
v_call: TRBV18
cdr3_length: 15
j_call: TRBJ1-2

cdr3_aa: CASSYSGANVLTF
cdr3_nt: TGTGCCAGTAGTTATTCTGGGGCCAACGTCCTGACTTTC
clone_size: many
d_call: .
v_call: TRBV19
cdr3_length: 13
j_call: TRBJ2-6

cdr3_aa: CASRLTSGRANNEQFF
cdr3_nt: TGTGCCAGCAGGTTGACTAGCGGGAGGGCCAACAATGAGCAGTTCTTC
clone_size: .
d_call: TRBD2
v_call: TRBV7-9
cdr3_length: 16
j_call: TRBJ2-1

cdr3_aa: CASSRSGVRQFF
cdr3_nt: TGTGCCAGCAGCCGGTCCGGAGTGAGACAGTTCTTC
clone_size: few
d_call: .
v_call: TRBV3-1
cdr3_length: 12
j_call: TRBJ2-1

cdr3_aa: CASSFPKTGGAPIYEQYF
cdr3_nt: TGTGCCAGCAGTTTTCCCAAAACAGGGGGCGCCCCGATCTACGAGCAGTACTTC
clone_size: many
d_call: TRBD1
v_call: TRBV27
cdr3_length: 18
j_call: TRBJ2-7

cdr3_aa: CASSFGWQSSEAFF
cdr3_nt: TGTGCCAGCAGCTTCGGTTGGCAGTCAAGTGAAGCTTTCTTT
clone_size: many
d_call: .
v_call: TRBV7-8
cdr3_length: 14
j_call: TRBJ1-1

cdr3_aa: CASSLRGRMTNTGELFF
cdr3_nt: TGTGCCAGCTCCCTCCGCGGGAGGATGACGAACACCGGGGAGCTGTTTTTT
clone_size: many
d_call: TRBD2
v_call: TRBV18
cdr3_length: 17
j_call: TRBJ2-2

cdr3_aa: CASLTRTSADEQFF
cdr3_nt: TGTGCCAGCTTGACCCGGACTAGCGCTGACGAGCAGTTCTTC
clone_size: few
d_call: TRBD2
v_call: TRBV6-1
cdr3_length: 14
j_call: TRBJ2-1

cdr3_aa: CATSMTGNYGYTF
cdr3_nt: TGTGCCACCAGTATGACAGGGAACTATGGCTACACCTTC
clone_size: many
d_call: TRBD1
v_call: TRBV24-1
cdr3_length: 13
j_call: TRBJ1-2

cdr3_aa: CASSFNSGLAGGEQYF
cdr3_nt: TGCGCCAGCAGCTTCAATTCGGGACTAGCGGGCGGGGAGCAGTACTTC
clone_size: many
d_call: TRBD2
v_call: TRBV5-1
cdr3_length: 16
j_call: TRBJ2-7

cdr3_aa: CSALRGTAQETQYF
cdr3_nt: TGCAGTGCCCTACGAGGGACAGCCCAAGAGACCCAGTACTTC
clone_size: many
d_call: TRBD1
v_call: TRBV20-1
cdr3_length: 14
j_call: TRBJ2-5

cdr3_aa: CSAHGTSETQYF
cdr3_nt: TGCAGTGCCCACGGGACATCGGAGACCCAGTACTTC
clone_size: .
d_call: .
v_call: TRBV20-1
cdr3_length: 12
j_call: TRBJ2-5

cdr3_aa: CASSLDGQILYEQYF
cdr3_nt: TGCGCCAGCAGCTTGGACGGGCAGATTCTCTACGAGCAGTACTTC
clone_size: many
d_call: .
v_call: TRBV5-1
cdr3_length: 15
j_call: TRBJ2-7

cdr3_aa: CASSLTELGTSGIGGQFF
cdr3_nt: TGTGCCAGCAGCTTAACTGAGTTGGGGACTAGCGGGATAGGGGGGCAGTTCTTC
clone_size: .
d_call: TRBD2
v_call: TRBV11-2
cdr3_length: 18
j_call: TRBJ2-1